These 27 T cell receptor beta chains were all obtained from the same sample, sequenced in a study of T-cell reconstitution after alpha-beta-depleted transplantation in children. Unique molecular identifiers were incorporated when the TCRbeta library was constructed. TCRdb re-derived calls from the PCR reads in MiXCR, one entry per CDR3 protein. In the table there are 420,000 or so distinct CDR3 sequences, roughly a tenth of which are singletons. The starting material was PBMCs from the stem cell graft donor, obtained from the stem cell graft. The receptors were gathered from a human donor who donated a stem cell graft to a child with acute myeloid leukemia.

The rearrangement uses TRBV4-3 and TRBJ1-2; 7 bases agree with TRBD1. CDR3 length: 15 residues. Germline V gives CDR1 LGHNA, CDR2 YSLEER. V lost 0 bases, J lost 4 bases, and 5 bases stayed unmatched. CDR3 residues: CASSQDWAGGYGYTF. CDR3 in DNA: TGCGCCAGCAGCCAAGACTGGGCAGGGGGCTATGGCTACACCTTC.

The J gene is TRBJ2-5, the V gene TRBV20-1, with 9 bases that match TRBD2. V lost 3 bases to trimming and J lost 5 bases; unmatched junction nucleotides: 7. Germline assignment: CDR1 DFQATT and CDR2 SNEGSKA (reference sequence). The CDR3 covers 14 residues. CDR3 region: CSASPLSGSETQYF. CDR3 in DNA: TGCAGTGCTAGCCCACTTAGCGGGAGTGAGACCCAGTACTTC.

V gene TRBV12-3 or TRBV12-4 combines with J gene TRBJ2-7, with D possibly being TRBD2 (6 bases). V gave up 2 bases and J gave up 3 bases, with 8 bases separating them. The CDR3 is made up of 13 amino acids. CDR3 sequence: CASSLTSYYEQYV. In DNA form, the CDR3 reads TGTGCCAGCAGTTTAACTAGCTACTACGAGCAGTACGTC.

This clonotype appeared a few times. J is TRBJ2-5 and V is TRBV12-3 or TRBV12-4, with a possible D match to TRBD2 (7 bases). The CDR3 consists of 14 residues. Trimming pared 7 bases from V and 5 bases from J, leaving 17 bases between. CDR3: CASTQGGEGETQYF. CDR3 in DNA: TGTGCCAGCACCCAAGGGGGGGAGGGGGAGACCCAGTACTTC.

This clonotype has a handful of counts. The chain links TRBV12-3 or TRBV12-4 to TRBJ2-1; TRBD2 matches 8 bases. CDR3 length equals 15 residues. V was clipped by 7 bases and J by 0 bases; unmatched bases: 5. The CDR3 sequence is CASIREGGSYNEQFF. CDR3 in DNA: TGTGCCAGCATTCGGGAGGGGGGCTCCTACAATGAGCAGTTCTTC.

This clonotype was seen at least ten times. This chain joins TRBV6-1 and TRBJ2-5; unclear D gene. V lost 4 bases, J lost 2 bases, and 11 bases lay in between. Germline V gives CDR1 MNHNS, CDR2 SASEGT. The CDR3 is 14 amino acids. CDR3 amino acids: CASSGRVRQETQYF. CDR3 nucleotides: TGTGCCAGCAGTGGTCGGGTCAGGCAAGAGACCCAGTACTTC.

This clonotype was seen a handful of times. The rearrangement uses TRBV29-1 and TRBJ2-5, with 7 bases lining up with TRBD2. Germline V gives CDR1 SQVTM, CDR2 ANQGSEA. The CDR3 runs to 16 residues. V was clipped by 3 bases and J by 4 bases; unmatched bases: 14. The CDR3 loop reads CSVEWLAEGLGETQYF. As DNA, the CDR3 is TGCAGCGTTGAGTGGCTAGCGGAAGGGTTGGGAGAGACCCAGTACTTC.

This clonotype was detected ten times or more. The J gene is TRBJ1-1, the V gene TRBV12-3 or TRBV12-4; 9 positions agree with TRBD1. The CDR3 sequence is 12 residues long. V lost 5 bases and J lost 11; bases outside the gene matches: 6. The DNA of the CDR3 is TGTGCCAGCAGTAGAGGCGGACAGGGGGCTTTCTTT. This codes for CASSRGGQGAFF.

This clonotype was observed at least ten times. V is TRBV27 and J is TRBJ1-1, with D unclear. V lost 0 bases, J lost 4 bases, and 6 bases lay in between. CDR1 and CDR2 from the germline V gene are MNHEY and SMNVEV (reference sequence). CDR3 length: 13 residues. In DNA form, the CDR3 reads TGTGCCAGCAGTTTATCAGCGGGCACTGAAGCTTTCTTT. It translates to CASSLSAGTEAFF.

This clonotype was seen only a few times. CDR3 residues: CASSLEAAFYEQYF. CDR3 in DNA: TGCGCCAGCAGCTTGGAGGCAGCCTTCTACGAGCAGTACTTC. The rearrangement joins TRBV5-1 to TRBJ2-7, with no clear D. The germline V gene encodes CDR1 SGHRS and CDR2 YFSETQ. The CDR3 has 14 amino acids. The V end lost 0 bases, the J end lost 3 bases, and 10 bases lay between the germline ends.

The chain has TRBV5-6 and TRBJ1-2, with no clear D. The V end was cut by 4 bases, the J end by 4 bases, with 23 bases between. CDR3 length equals 17 residues. Germline CDR1 is SGHDT and CDR2 is YYEEEE. This chain's CDR3 is CASSPPDNSGLFYGYTF. The DNA for the CDR3 is TGTGCCAGCAGCCCCCCCGACAATTCCGGGCTCTTCTATGGCTACACCTTC. Filled out from reference TRBV5-6 and TRBJ1-2, the complete variable domain reads DAGVTQSPTHLIKTRGQQVTLRCSPKSGHDTVSWYQQALGQGPQFIFQYYEEEERQRGNFPDRFSGHQFPNYSSELNVNALLLGDSALYLCASSPPDNSGLFYGYTFGSGTRLTVV.

This clonotype was counted a few times. The chain carries TRBV4-3 and TRBJ2-1; 8 positions agree with TRBD2. Germline CDR1 and CDR2: LGHNA and YSLEER. V was pared by 1 base and J by 4 bases, with 3 bases of the junction left unmatched. The CDR3 contains 15 residues. The CDR3 bases are TGCGCCAGCAGCCAAGGCCAGCGGGAGTACAATGAGCAGTTCTTC. The encoded protein is CASSQGQREYNEQFF.

This clonotype was detected many times. The chain links TRBV6-1 to TRBJ1-3, with D maybe TRBD1 (5 bases). Per the germline V gene, CDR1 is MNHNS and CDR2 is SASEGT. Between the trimmed V and J ends, which lost 6 bases and 0 bases, there was a span of 6 bases. There are 13 residues in the CDR3. CDR3 amino acids: CASRTVSGNTIYF. CDR3 DNA: TGTGCCAGCAGGACAGTCTCTGGAAACACCATATATTTT.

The chain uses TRBV7-8 and TRBJ2-7; 10 bases align to TRBD1. The CDR3 has 15 residues. The V gene end was trimmed by 1 base and the J gene end by 5 bases; junction bases not matched to a gene: 5. The germline gives CDR1 SGHVS, CDR2 FQNEAQ. The CDR3 is CASSLGTGGYHEQYF. CDR3 sequence (DNA): TGTGCCAGCAGCTTAGGGACAGGGGGTTACCACGAGCAGTACTTC.

The gene calls are TRBV7-2 and TRBJ2-1; 8 bases align to TRBD2. Losses at the gene ends were 2 bases for V and 8 bases for J; bases not matched to a gene: 2. The CDR3 loop spans 13 amino acids. Germline loops: CDR1 SGHTA, CDR2 FQGNSA. The DNA for the CDR3 is TGTGCCAGCAGCTTATCGGGGGGGGATGAGCAGTTCTTC. Its protein product is CASSLSGGDEQFF. Using reference TRBV7-2 and TRBJ2-1 for the parts outside the CDR3, the full variable domain is GAGVSQSPSNKVTEKGKDVELRCDPISGHTALYWYRQSLGQGLEFLIYFQGNSAPDKSGLPSDRFSAERTGGSVSTLTIQRTQQEDSAVYLCASSLSGGDEQFFGPGTRLTVL.

This chain links TRBV27 with TRBJ2-1; 9 positions agree with TRBD1. CDR1 MNHEY and CDR2 SMNVEV come from the germline V gene (reference sequence). The CDR3 has 13 residues. After removal of 6 bases from V and 8 bases from J, the junction contained 5 bases not matched to a gene. The CDR3, as DNA: TGTGCCAGCAGCCACAGGGGGCTCCATGAGCAGTTCTTC. It is translated as CASSHRGLHEQFF.

This clonotype was seen at least ten times. This chain joins TRBV4-1 and TRBJ2-7; D call uncertain. V lost 0 bases and J lost 4, with 10 bases in between. CDR3 length: 14 amino acids. The germline CDR1 and CDR2 sequences are MGHRA and YSYEKL. CDR3 in amino acids: CASSQEGPGYEQYF. CDR3 bases: TGCGCCAGCAGCCAAGAGGGTCCAGGATACGAGCAGTACTTC.

This clonotype was seen more than once but under ten times. The CDR3: CASSLGTSLEQYV. For the CDR3, the DNA is TGTGCCAGCAGCTTGGGGACTTCCCTCGAGCAGTACGTC. The chain has TRBV5-5 and TRBJ2-7; TRBD2 might be the D (5 bases). Germline CDR1 SGHKS, CDR2 YYEKEE (reference sequence). Trimming shortened V by 0 bases and J by 6 bases, and 10 bases separated the two germline ends. The CDR3 has 13 amino acids.

This clonotype was recorded a few times. The rearrangement uses TRBV20-1 and TRBJ2-7; D unclear. The CDR3 has 12 residues. Between the trimmed V and J ends, which lost 7 bases and 6 bases, there was a span of 16 bases. Germline V lookup: CDR1 DFQATT, CDR2 SNEGSKA (reference sequence). CDR3 in DNA: TGCAGTGTCCGAGTCTCCCCAGGCGAGCAGTACTTC. It codes for CSVRVSPGEQYF.

Ten or more counts support this clonotype. V and J are TRBV7-2 and TRBJ2-5; D gene unclear. V lost 1 base and J 4 bases, leaving 4 bases between the germline ends. The CDR3 runs to 12 residues. The V gene's germline CDR1 is SGHTA and CDR2 FQGNSA. CDR3 region: CASSLGRETQYF. CDR3 DNA sequence: TGTGCCAGCAGCTTAGGTCGAGAGACCCAGTACTTC.

This clonotype was observed a handful of times. The rearrangement links TRBV9 to TRBJ2-7; 9 nucleotides agree with TRBD2. The trim removed 0 bases at V and 3 bases at J, leaving 7 bases unmatched. Germline CDR1 and CDR2: SGDLS and YYNGEE. This CDR3 contains 16 residues. CDR3 amino acids: CASSVGLAGVYYEQYF. CDR3 coding DNA: TGTGCCAGCAGCGTAGGATTAGCGGGAGTTTACTACGAGCAGTACTTC. The variable domain in full, with the rest retrieved from reference TRBV9 and TRBJ2-7, is DSGVTQTPKHLITATGQRVTLRCSPRSGDLSVYWYQQSLDQGLQFLIQYYNGEERAKGNILERFSAQQFPDLHSELNLSSLELGDSALYFCASSVGLAGVYYEQYFGPGTRLTVT.

A few counts support this clonotype. Just one base apart from a much larger clone, this may be a read error. The J gene is TRBJ2-1, the V gene TRBV20-1; D unresolved. Trimming took off 3 bases at V and 6 bases at J, with 6 bases between the two ends. Germline CDR1 reads DFQATT; CDR2 reads SNEGSKA (reference sequence). There are 11 residues in the CDR3. CDR3 in DNA: TGCAGTGCTAGTTCCGGCAATGAGCAGTTCTTC. Translated: CSASSGNEQFF.

This clonotype has ten or more counts. The genes are TRBV9 and TRBJ2-5; D is perhaps TRBD2 (6 bases). CDR3 length equals 15 residues. V lost 3 bases, J lost 0 bases, and 12 bases lay in between. CDR1 and CDR2 from the germline V gene are SGDLS and YYNGEE. The CDR3 region is CASSGWDSDQETQYF. In DNA form, the CDR3 reads TGTGCCAGCAGCGGTTGGGACTCTGACCAAGAGACCCAGTACTTC.

The CDR3 here is CASSVEPSGASSYNEQFF. The CDR3 DNA reads TGTGCCAGCAGCGTAGAGCCTAGCGGGGCAAGCTCCTACAATGAGCAGTTCTTC. The chain couples TRBV9 to TRBJ2-1; 9 bases are a match to TRBD2. This CDR3 has 18 amino acids. Germline CDR1 is SGDLS and CDR2 is YYNGEE. The ends lost 0 bases at V and 0 bases at J; junction bases unmatched: 7.

The chain has TRBV6-2 or TRBV6-3 and TRBJ2-1; the match to TRBD2 covers 9 bases. The CDR3 contains 14 residues. Germline CDR1 MNHEY, CDR2 SVGEGT. The junction had 3 bases not matched to a gene; V was cut back by 5 bases and J by 4 bases. The CDR3 loop reads CASSPSGNYNEQFF. CDR3 DNA: TGTGCCAGCAGTCCTAGCGGGAATTACAATGAGCAGTTCTTC.

This clonotype was seen only a few times. The chain uses TRBV12-3 or TRBV12-4 and TRBJ1-2, with TRBD1 as a possible D gene (5 bases). Trimming cost V 5 bases and J 3 bases, with 10 bases left between them. The CDR3 is 13 residues long. Written as DNA, the CDR3 is TGTGCCAGCAGTGATGGGACGGACTATGGCTACACCTTC. Its protein product is CASSDGTDYGYTF.

This clonotype was seen a handful of times. V usage is TRBV6-5 and J usage is TRBJ2-1; D may be TRBD2 (5 bases). The germline V and J ends were trimmed by 4 bases and 2 bases, with 12 bases remaining between them. Germline CDR1 MNHEY, CDR2 SVGAGI. CDR3 length: 15 residues. The CDR3 DNA reads as TGTGCCAGCAGTTTGAGTAGCGACCCCTACAATGAGCAGTTCTTC. This codes for CASSLSSDPYNEQFF.